This T cell receptor beta chain derives from a study of blood T cell repertoires in COVID-19. Background on the study: Acute-phase and convalescent COVID-19 samples originated in the United States, Italy and Spain. PBMCs, B-cell-depleted T cells, or T cells provided the cDNA or gDNA that made up the material.

Under the authors' procedure: Amplification of reference gene primers was used by the study to estimate nucleated cell counts. Sequencing used immunoSEQ multiplex PCR; TCRdb keeps in-frame clones, though not all of them. The V and J calls and clone size come from that table; D and trimming were worked out from the DNA. The sample yields some 130,000 clones, around 81% seen once. Germline CDR1 LGHDT, CDR2 YNNKEL (reference sequence). The CDR3 length is 14 residues. The V end lost 5 bases, the J end lost 1 base, and 10 bases lay between the germline ends. V gene TRBV3-1 (or the pseudogene TRBV3-2) combines with J gene TRBJ2-3; maybe TRBD2 (5 bases). The material sequenced was peripheral blood. The receptor's source is a woman in her sixties or seventies with active or convalescent COVID-19. CDR3 DNA sequence: TGTGCCAGCAGCAGCGGCTTCGGCACAGATACGCAGTATTTT. Translation gives CASSSGFGTDTQYF.